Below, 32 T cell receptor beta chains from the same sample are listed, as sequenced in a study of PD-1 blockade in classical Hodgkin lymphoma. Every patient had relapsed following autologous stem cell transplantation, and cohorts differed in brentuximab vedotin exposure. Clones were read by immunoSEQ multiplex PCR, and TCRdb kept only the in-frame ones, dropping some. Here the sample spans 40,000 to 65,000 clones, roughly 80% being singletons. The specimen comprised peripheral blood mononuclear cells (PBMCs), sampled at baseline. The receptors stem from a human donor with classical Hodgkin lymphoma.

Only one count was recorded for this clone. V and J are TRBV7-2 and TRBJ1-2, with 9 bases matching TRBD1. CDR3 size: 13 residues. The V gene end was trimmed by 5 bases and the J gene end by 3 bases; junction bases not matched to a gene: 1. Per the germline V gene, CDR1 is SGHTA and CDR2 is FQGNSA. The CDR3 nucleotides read TGTGCCAGCAGCGGGACAGGGTACTATGGCTACACCTTC. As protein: CASSGTGYYGYTF.

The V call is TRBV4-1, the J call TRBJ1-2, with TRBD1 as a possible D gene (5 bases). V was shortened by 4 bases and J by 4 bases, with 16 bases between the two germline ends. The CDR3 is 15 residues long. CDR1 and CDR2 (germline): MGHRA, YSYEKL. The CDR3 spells CASSPGTAQGYGYTF. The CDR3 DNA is TGCGCCAGCAGCCCCGGGACGGCGCAGGGCTATGGCTACACCTTC.

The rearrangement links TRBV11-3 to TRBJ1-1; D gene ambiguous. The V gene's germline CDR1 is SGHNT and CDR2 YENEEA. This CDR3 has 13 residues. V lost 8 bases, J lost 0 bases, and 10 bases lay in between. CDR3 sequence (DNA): TGTGCCAGCGCGGACGGAATGAACACTGAAGCTTTCTTT. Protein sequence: CASADGMNTEAFF.

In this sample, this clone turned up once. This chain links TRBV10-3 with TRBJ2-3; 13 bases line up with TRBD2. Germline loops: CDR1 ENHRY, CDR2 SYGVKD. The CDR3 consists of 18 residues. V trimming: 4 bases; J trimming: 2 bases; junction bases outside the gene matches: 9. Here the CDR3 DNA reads TGTGCCATCAGTGGTGGGGCACTAGCGGGAGGGCTCACAGATACGCAGTATTTT. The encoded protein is CAISGGALAGGLTDTQYF.

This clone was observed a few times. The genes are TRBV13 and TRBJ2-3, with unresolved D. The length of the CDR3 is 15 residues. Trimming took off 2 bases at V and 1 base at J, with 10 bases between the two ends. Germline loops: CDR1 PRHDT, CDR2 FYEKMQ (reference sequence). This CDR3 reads CASSLMGRRTDTQYF. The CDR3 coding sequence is TGTGCCAGCAGCTTAATGGGCAGGCGCACAGATACGCAGTATTTT.

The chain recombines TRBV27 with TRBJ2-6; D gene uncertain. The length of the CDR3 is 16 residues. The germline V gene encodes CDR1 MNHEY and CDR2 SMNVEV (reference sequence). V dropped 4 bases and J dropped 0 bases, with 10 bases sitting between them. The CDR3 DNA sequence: TGTGCCAGCAGTTCCACACACATCTCTGGGGCCAACGTCCTGACTTTC. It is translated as CASSSTHISGANVLTF.

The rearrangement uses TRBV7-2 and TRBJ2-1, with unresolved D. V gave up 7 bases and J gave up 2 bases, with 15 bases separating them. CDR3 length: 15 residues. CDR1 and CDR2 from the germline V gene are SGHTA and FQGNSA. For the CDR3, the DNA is TGTGCCAGCACCACCTTGACTGATACCTACAATGAGCAGTTCTTC. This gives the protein CASTTLTDTYNEQFF. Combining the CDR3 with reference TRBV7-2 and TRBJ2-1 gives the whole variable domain GAGVSQSPSNKVTEKGKDVELRCDPISGHTALYWYRQSLGQGLEFLIYFQGNSAPDKSGLPSDRFSAERTGGSVSTLTIQRTQQEDSAVYLCASTTLTDTYNEQFFGPGTRLTVL.

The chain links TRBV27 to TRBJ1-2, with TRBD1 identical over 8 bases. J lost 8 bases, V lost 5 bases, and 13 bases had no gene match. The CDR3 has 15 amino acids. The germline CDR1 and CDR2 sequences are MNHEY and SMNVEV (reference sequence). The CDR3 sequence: CASSGTQGALGGYTF. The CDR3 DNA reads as TGTGCCAGCAGTGGTACTCAGGGGGCACTGGGAGGCTACACCTTC.

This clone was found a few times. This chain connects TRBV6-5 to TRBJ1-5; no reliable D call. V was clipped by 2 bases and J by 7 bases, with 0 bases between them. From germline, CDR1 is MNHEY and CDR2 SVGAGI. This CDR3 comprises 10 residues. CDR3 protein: CASSYQPQHF. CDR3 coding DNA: TGTGCCAGCAGTTACCAGCCCCAGCATTTT.

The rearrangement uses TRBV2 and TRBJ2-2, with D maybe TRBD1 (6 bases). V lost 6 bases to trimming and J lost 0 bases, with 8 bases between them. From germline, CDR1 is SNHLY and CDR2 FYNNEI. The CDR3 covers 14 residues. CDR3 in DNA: TGTGCCAGCAGACAGGGTACGAACACCGGGGAGCTGTTTTTT. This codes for CASRQGTNTGELFF.

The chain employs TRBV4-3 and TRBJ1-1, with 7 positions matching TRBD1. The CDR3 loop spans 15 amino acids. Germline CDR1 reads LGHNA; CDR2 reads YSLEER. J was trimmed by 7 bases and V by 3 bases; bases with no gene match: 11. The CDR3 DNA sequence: TGCGCCAGCAGCCAGGTCAGTTACAGGGGCCGTGAAGCTTTCTTT. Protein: CASSQVSYRGREAFF.

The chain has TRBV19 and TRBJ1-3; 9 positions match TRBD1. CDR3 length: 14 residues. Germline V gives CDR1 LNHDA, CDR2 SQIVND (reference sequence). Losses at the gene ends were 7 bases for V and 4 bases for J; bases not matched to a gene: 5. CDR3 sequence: CASIYRGPGNTIYF. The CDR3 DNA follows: TGTGCCAGTATCTACAGGGGGCCGGGAAACACCATATATTTT.

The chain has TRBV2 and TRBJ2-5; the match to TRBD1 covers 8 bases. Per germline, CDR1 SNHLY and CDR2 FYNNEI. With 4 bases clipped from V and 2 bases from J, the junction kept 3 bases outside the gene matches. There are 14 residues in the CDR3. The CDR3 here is CASSVRTGQETQYF. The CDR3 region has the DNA TGTGCCAGCAGTGTCCGGACAGGGCAAGAGACCCAGTACTTC.

CDR3: CASSPKLFTSSYNEQFF. CDR3 DNA sequence: TGTGCCAGCAGCCCTAAACTGTTCACGAGCTCCTACAATGAGCAGTTCTTC. V and J are TRBV14 and TRBJ2-1; the D is unclear. The length of the CDR3 is 17 residues. The V end lost 4 bases, the J end lost 0 bases, and 16 bases lay between the germline ends. The germline V gene encodes CDR1 SGHDN and CDR2 FVKESK.

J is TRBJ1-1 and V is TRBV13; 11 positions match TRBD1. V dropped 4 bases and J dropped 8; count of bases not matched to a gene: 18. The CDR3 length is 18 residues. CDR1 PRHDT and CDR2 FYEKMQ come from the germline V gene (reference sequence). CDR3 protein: CASSSTLSLGQGDSEAFF. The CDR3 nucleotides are TGTGCCAGCAGCTCTACCCTCTCCTTGGGACAGGGGGACTCCGAAGCTTTCTTT.

CDR3 nucleotide sequence: TGTGCCAGCAGTTTAATGAACACCGGGGAGCTGTTTTTT. Translation gives CASSLMNTGELFF. The J gene is TRBJ2-2, the V gene TRBV27; no clear D. The germline V gene encodes CDR1 MNHEY and CDR2 SMNVEV (reference sequence). The CDR3 is 13 amino acids. V lost 2 bases, J lost 1 base, and 2 bases lay in between.

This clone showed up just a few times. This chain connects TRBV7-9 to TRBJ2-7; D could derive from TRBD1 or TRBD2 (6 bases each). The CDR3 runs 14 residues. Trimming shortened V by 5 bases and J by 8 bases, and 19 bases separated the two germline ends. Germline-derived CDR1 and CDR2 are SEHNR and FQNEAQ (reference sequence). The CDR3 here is CASSPWGAATKQYF. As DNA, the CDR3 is TGTGCCAGCAGCCCGTGGGGGGCCGCAACCAAGCAGTACTTC.

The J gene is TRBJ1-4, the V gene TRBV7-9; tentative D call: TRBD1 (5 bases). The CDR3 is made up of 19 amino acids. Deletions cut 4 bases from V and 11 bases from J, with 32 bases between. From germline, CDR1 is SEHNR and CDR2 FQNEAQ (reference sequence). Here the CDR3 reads CASSSHPGTFSNVPWKLFF. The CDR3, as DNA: TGTGCCAGCAGCTCTCATCCCGGGACGTTCTCTAATGTACCGTGGAAACTGTTTTTT.

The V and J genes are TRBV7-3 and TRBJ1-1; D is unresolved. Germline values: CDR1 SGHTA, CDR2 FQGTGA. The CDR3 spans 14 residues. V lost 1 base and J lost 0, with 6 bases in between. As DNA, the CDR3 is TGTGCCAGCAGCTTAAACGGTATGAACACTGAAGCTTTCTTT. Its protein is CASSLNGMNTEAFF.

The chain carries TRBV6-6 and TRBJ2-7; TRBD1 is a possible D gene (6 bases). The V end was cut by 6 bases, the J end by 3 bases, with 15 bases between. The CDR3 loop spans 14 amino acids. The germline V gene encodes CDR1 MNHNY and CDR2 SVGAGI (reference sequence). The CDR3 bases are TGTGCCAGCAGGACAGGTTTAGTGGTCTACGAGCAGTACGTC. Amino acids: CASRTGLVVYEQYV.

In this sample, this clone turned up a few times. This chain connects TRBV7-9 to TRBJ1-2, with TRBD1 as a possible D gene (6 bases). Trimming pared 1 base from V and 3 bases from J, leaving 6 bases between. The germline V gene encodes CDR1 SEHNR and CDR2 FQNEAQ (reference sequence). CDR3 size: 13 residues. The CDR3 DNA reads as TGTGCCAGCAGCTTAGGGACAGACTATGGCTACACCTTC. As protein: CASSLGTDYGYTF.

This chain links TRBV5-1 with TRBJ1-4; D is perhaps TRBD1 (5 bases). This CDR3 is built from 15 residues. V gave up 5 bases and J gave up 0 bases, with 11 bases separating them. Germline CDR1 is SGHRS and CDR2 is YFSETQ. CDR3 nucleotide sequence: TGCGCCAGCAGGTTAGGGGAAACAACTAATGAAAAACTGTTTTTT. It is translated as CASRLGETTNEKLFF.

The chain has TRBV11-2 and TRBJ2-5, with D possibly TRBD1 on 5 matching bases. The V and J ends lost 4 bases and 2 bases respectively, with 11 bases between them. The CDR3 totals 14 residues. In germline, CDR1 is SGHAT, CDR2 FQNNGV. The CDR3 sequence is CASSYTRQQETQYF. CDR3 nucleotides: TGTGCCAGCAGCTACACCCGACAGCAAGAGACCCAGTACTTC.

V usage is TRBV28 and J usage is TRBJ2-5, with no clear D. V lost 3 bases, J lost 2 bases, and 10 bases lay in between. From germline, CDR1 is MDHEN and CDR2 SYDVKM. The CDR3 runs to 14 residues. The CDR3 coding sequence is TGTGCCAGCAGTTTGGTGACCACACAAGAGACCCAGTACTTC. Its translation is CASSLVTTQETQYF.

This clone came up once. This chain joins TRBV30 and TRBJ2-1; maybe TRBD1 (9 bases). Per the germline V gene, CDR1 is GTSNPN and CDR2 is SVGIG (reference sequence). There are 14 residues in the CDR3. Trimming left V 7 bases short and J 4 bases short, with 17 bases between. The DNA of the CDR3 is TGTGCCTCACAGGGGGCTAGCGGGTACAATGAGCAGTTCTTC. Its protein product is CASQGASGYNEQFF.

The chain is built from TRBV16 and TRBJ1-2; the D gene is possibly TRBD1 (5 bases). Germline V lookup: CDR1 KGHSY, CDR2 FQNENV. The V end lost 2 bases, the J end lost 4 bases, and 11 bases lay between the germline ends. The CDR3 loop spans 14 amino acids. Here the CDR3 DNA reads TGTGCCAGCAGCCAAGGGACGGTGAGCTATGGCTACACCTTC. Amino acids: CASSQGTVSYGYTF. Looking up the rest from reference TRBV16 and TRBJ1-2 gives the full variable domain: GEEVAQTPKHLVRGEGQKAKLYCAPIKGHSYVFWYQQVLKNEFKFLISFQNENVFDETGMPKERFSAKCLPNSPCSLEIQATKLEDSAVYFCASSQGTVSYGYTFGSGTRLTVV.

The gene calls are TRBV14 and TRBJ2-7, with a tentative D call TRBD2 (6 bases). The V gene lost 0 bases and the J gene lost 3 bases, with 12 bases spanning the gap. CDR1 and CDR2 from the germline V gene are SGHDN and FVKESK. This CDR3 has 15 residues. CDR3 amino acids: CASSQDAGTFYEQYF. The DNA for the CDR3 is TGTGCCAGCAGCCAAGACGCGGGAACGTTCTACGAGCAGTACTTC.

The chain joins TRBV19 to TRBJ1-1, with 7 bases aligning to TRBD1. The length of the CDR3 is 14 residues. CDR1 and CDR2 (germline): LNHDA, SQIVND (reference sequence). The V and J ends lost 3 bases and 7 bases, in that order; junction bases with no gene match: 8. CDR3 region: CASSIERGLGEAFF. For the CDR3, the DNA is TGTGCCAGTAGTATTGAAAGGGGGCTCGGTGAAGCTTTCTTT.

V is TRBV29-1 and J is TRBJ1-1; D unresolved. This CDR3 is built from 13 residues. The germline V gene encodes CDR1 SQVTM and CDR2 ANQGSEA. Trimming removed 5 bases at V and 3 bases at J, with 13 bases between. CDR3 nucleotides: TGCAGCGTTCGACTCGATACTGACACTGAAGCTTTCTTT. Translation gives CSVRLDTDTEAFF.

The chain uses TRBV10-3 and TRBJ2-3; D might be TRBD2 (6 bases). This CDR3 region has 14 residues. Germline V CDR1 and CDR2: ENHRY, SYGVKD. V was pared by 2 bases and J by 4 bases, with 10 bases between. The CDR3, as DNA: TGTGCCATCAGTGAGACTAGCATTGCAGATACGCAGTATTTT. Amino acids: CAISETSIADTQYF.

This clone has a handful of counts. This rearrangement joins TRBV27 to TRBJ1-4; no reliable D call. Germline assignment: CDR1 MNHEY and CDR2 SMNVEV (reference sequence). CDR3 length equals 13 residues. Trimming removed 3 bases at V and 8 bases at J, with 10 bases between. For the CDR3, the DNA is TGTGCCAGCAGTTTCCCGGGAGGGGAAAAACTGTTTTTT. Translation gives CASSFPGGEKLFF.

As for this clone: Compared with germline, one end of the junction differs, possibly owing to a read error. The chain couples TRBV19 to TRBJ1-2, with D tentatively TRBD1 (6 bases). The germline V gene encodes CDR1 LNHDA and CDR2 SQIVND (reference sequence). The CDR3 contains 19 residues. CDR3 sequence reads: CASSIGWKGEFKSDYGYTF. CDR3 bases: TGTGCAAGTAGTATAGGGTGGAAGGGGGAGTTTAAGTCGGACTATGGCTACACCTTC.